What follows are 29 T cell receptor beta chains derived from one specimen sequenced in a study of TIL therapy for anti-PD-1-resistant metastatic lung cancer. This was the immunoSEQ v3 assay. The method was immunoSEQ multiplex PCR; TCRdb's version includes in-frame clones alone and lacks a portion of them. The sample lists around 21,000 clones; over 70% were seen once. Described time point: pre-treatment sample, taken before nivolumab and TIL therapy. Material: blood, obtained at baseline. These receptors were collected from a person aged 25 to 80 with non-small cell lung cancer.

This clone was observed a few times. The rearrangement uses TRBV6-2 or TRBV6-3 and TRBJ2-5; 9 bases match TRBD2. The CDR3 is made up of 16 amino acids. Trimming took 0 bases from V and 2 from J; bases not matched to a gene: 4. CDR1 is MNHEY and CDR2 is SVGEGT in the germline V gene. This CDR3 is CASSYSIAGVQETQYF. DNA of the CDR3: TGTGCCAGCAGTTACTCGATAGCGGGAGTACAAGAGACCCAGTACTTC.

The J gene is TRBJ2-7, the V gene TRBV27; D not resolved. The CDR3 loop spans 13 amino acids. Germline V gene lookup returns CDR1 MNHEY and CDR2 SMNVEV (reference sequence). V was cut by 2 bases and J by 6 bases, with 11 bases left in between. CDR3 region: CASSLNLGGEQYV. The DNA for the CDR3 is TGTGCCAGCAGTTTAAATTTGGGTGGCGAGCAGTACGTC.

This chain joins TRBV9 and TRBJ1-1; 7 bases are a match to TRBD1. The CDR3 is 15 residues long. Per the germline V gene, CDR1 is SGDLS and CDR2 is YYNGEE. V lost 2 bases to trimming and J lost 0 bases; unmatched junction nucleotides: 4. Here the CDR3 DNA reads TGTGCCAGCAGCGTTCGGACAGGAGTGAACACTGAAGCTTTCTTT. Translated, it gives CASSVRTGVNTEAFF.

This chain links TRBV27 with TRBJ2-5; D not resolved. With 0 bases removed from V and 5 bases from J, the gap between germline ends came to 4 bases. Germline V gives CDR1 MNHEY, CDR2 SMNVEV (reference sequence). The CDR3 is 12 amino acids. The CDR3 coding sequence is TGTGCCAGCAGTTTATCCGGGGAGACCCAGTACTTC. Translating it yields CASSLSGETQYF.

Only a few counts were recorded for this clone. The J gene is TRBJ1-2, the V gene TRBV18; D may be TRBD1 (6 bases). In germline, CDR1 is KGHSH, CDR2 LQKENI. This CDR3 has 13 amino acids. The V gene lost 3 bases and the J gene lost 4 bases, with 9 bases spanning the gap. For the CDR3, the DNA is TGTGCCAGCTCACCGGACAGCCTCTATGGCTACACCTTC. Its translation: CASSPDSLYGYTF.

The gene calls are TRBV6-5 and TRBJ1-6; D possibly corresponds to TRBD1 (6 bases). Deletions cut 10 bases from V and 6 bases from J, with 19 bases between. The CDR3 is 15 amino acids. CDR1 is MNHEY, CDR2 SVGAGI, per germline. The CDR3: CATKKGVGGNSPLHF. The CDR3 bases are TGTGCCACCAAAAAGGGGGTTGGTGGTAATTCACCCCTCCACTTT.

This sequence joins TRBV5-6 and TRBJ1-4; 9 positions agree with TRBD1. Germline V gene data show CDR1 as SGHDT and CDR2 as YYEEEE. J lost 7 bases, V lost 1 base, and 8 bases had no gene match. The CDR3 runs 16 residues. CDR3 sequence: CASSLKSPGQGEKLFF. The CDR3, as DNA: TGTGCCAGCAGCTTGAAATCCCCGGGACAGGGTGAAAAACTGTTTTTT.

J is TRBJ2-2 and V is TRBV3-1 (or the pseudogene TRBV3-2); no clear D. Trimming pared 1 base from V and 7 bases from J, leaving 7 bases between. The germline V gene encodes CDR1 LGHDT and CDR2 YNNKEL (reference sequence). CDR3 length: 13 residues. This CDR3 reads CASSQVDGGELFF. The CDR3 bases are TGTGCCAGCAGCCAAGTAGATGGCGGGGAGCTGTTTTTT.

The CDR3 here is CASSPGDNNEQFF. The CDR3 DNA reads TGCGCCAGCAGCCCAGGGGACAACAATGAGCAGTTCTTC. The chain uses TRBV5-1 and TRBJ2-1; TRBD1 might be the D (6 bases). Trimming took 4 bases from V and 5 from J, leaving 10 bases between them. This CDR3 comprises 13 residues. The germline V gene encodes CDR1 SGHRS and CDR2 YFSETQ. The full variable domain, completed using reference TRBV5-1 and TRBJ2-1, is KAGVTQTPRYLIKTRGQQVTLSCSPISGHRSVSWYQQTPGQGLQFLFEYFSETQRNKGNFPGRFSGRQFSNSRSEMNVSTLELGDSALYLCASSPGDNNEQFFGPGTRLTVL.

This clone was seen more than once but under ten times. CDR3 in DNA: TGCGCCAGCAGTGAAGTAGGGCAGCGGAGCACAGATACGCAGTATTTT. The encoded protein is CASSEVGQRSTDTQYF. The chain employs TRBV5-1 and TRBJ2-3; D is perhaps TRBD2 (5 bases). The CDR3 runs 16 residues. V shed 5 bases and J shed 0 bases, with 16 bases lying between them. Germline CDR1 and CDR2: SGHRS and YFSETQ. The whole variable domain, remainder taken from reference TRBV5-1 and TRBJ2-3, is KAGVTQTPRYLIKTRGQQVTLSCSPISGHRSVSWYQQTPGQGLQFLFEYFSETQRNKGNFPGRFSGRQFSNSRSEMNVSTLELGDSALYLCASSEVGQRSTDTQYFGPGTRLTVL.

Only one count was recorded for this clone. The gene calls are TRBV7-9 and TRBJ1-4; 10 bases line up with TRBD1. CDR1 and CDR2 from the germline V gene are SEHNR and FQNEAQ (reference sequence). The CDR3 loop spans 14 amino acids. Trimming took 4 bases from V and 8 from J; bases not matched to a gene: 4. Here the CDR3 reads CASSSGQGREKLFF. DNA for the CDR3: TGTGCCAGCAGCTCGGGACAGGGGAGAGAAAAACTGTTTTTT.

The rearrangement uses TRBV2 and TRBJ2-5; D remains ambiguous. The CDR3 sequence is 12 residues long. Trimming cost V 4 bases and J 5 bases, with 8 bases left between them. Germline V CDR1 and CDR2: SNHLY, FYNNEI. The CDR3 sequence is CASSVMKETQYF. The DNA for the CDR3 is TGTGCCAGCAGTGTTATGAAGGAGACCCAGTACTTC. Together with reference TRBV2 and TRBJ2-5, the CDR3 gives the full variable domain: EPEVTQTPSHQVTQMGQEVILRCVPISNHLYFYWYRQILGQKVEFLVSFYNNEISEKSEIFDDQFSVERPDGSNFTLKIRSTKLEDSAMYFCASSVMKETQYFGPGTRLLVL.

This rearrangement joins TRBV5-1 to TRBJ2-2, with TRBD1 as a possible D gene (6 bases). Trimming removed 4 bases at V and 5 bases at J, with 12 bases between. Germline-derived CDR1 and CDR2 are SGHRS and YFSETQ. The CDR3 has 14 residues. The CDR3 DNA reads as TGCGCCAGCAGCCCACAGGGATTTACCGGGGAGCTGTTTTTT. This gives the protein CASSPQGFTGELFF.

This clone has only a few counts. The genes are TRBV6-1 and TRBJ2-7; TRBD1 aligns across 10 bases. The germline gives CDR1 MNHNS, CDR2 SASEGT. V shed 6 bases, J shed 2 bases, and the junction held 4 bases outside the gene matches. The CDR3 has 14 amino acids. The CDR3 reads CASSLTGGPYEQYV. The CDR3 nucleotides read TGTGCCAGCAGCCTGACAGGGGGCCCCTACGAGCAGTACGTC.

The V call is TRBV5-5, the J call TRBJ2-5; 11 bases map to TRBD2. Germline CDR1 reads SGHKS; CDR2 reads YYEKEE (reference sequence). Trimming took 4 bases from V and 5 from J; bases not matched to a gene: 22. CDR3 length equals 20 residues. Written as DNA, the CDR3 is TGTGCCAGCAGCCGGACTAGCGGGCGTACCCAGTTAGTACCATCGGAGACCCAGTACTTC. Translated: CASSRTSGRTQLVPSETQYF.

The chain links TRBV6-5 to TRBJ1-3; 8 nucleotides align to TRBD1. CDR1 and CDR2 (germline): MNHEY, SVGAGI. The length of the CDR3 is 14 residues. V shed 0 bases, J shed 6 bases, and the junction held 1 base outside the gene matches. The CDR3 loop reads CASSYSQGENTIYF. CDR3 nucleotide sequence: TGTGCCAGCAGTTACTCACAGGGGGAAAACACCATATATTTT.

This clone showed up just a few times. V usage is TRBV9 and J usage is TRBJ1-4; 7 bases are a match to TRBD1. Per germline, CDR1 SGDLS and CDR2 YYNGEE. The CDR3 loop spans 14 amino acids. V lost 3 bases and J lost 16; bases outside the gene matches: 15. CDR3 in amino acids: CASSASPRTGQKFF. The CDR3 DNA is TGTGCCAGCAGCGCCTCACCCAGGACAGGTCAAAAGTTTTTT.

This clone was seen once. CDR3 protein: CASSLETGDGYTF. The CDR3 DNA sequence: TGTGCCAGCAGCTTAGAGACAGGGGATGGCTACACCTTC. This chain connects TRBV7-2 to TRBJ1-2, with 8 bases lining up with TRBD1. The CDR3 is made up of 13 amino acids. Trimming removed 1 base from V and 6 bases from J; junction bases left unmatched: 1. Per germline, CDR1 SGHTA and CDR2 FQGNSA.

The chain employs TRBV2 and TRBJ2-7; D remains unclear. The CDR3 is made up of 15 amino acids. Germline CDR1 SNHLY, CDR2 FYNNEI. Trimming stripped 1 base from V and 0 bases from J, with 10 bases between. CDR3 in DNA: TGTGCCAGCAGTGAAGATCGGACCAGCTCCTACGAGCAGTACTTC. It translates to CASSEDRTSSYEQYF.

The genes are TRBV3-1 (or the pseudogene TRBV3-2) and TRBJ2-4, with a tentative D call TRBD2 (6 bases). This CDR3 contains 15 residues. The V gene's germline CDR1 is LGHDT and CDR2 YNNKEL (reference sequence). With 0 bases removed from V and 5 bases from J, the gap between germline ends came to 11 bases. CDR3 DNA: TGTGCCAGCAGCCAAGATTCGGGACTCCAAAACATTCAGTACTTC. Protein sequence: CASSQDSGLQNIQYF.

The chain links TRBV14 to TRBJ2-7, with 7 bases identical to TRBD1. Germline V gene lookup returns CDR1 SGHDN and CDR2 FVKESK. The CDR3 consists of 14 residues. J gave up 3 bases and V 3 bases, and 5 bases lay outside the gene matches. The CDR3 DNA follows: TGTGCCAGCAGCCAGCCGGGACAGCACTACGAGCAGTACTTC. It codes for CASSQPGQHYEQYF. Filled out from reference TRBV14 and TRBJ2-7, the complete variable domain reads EAGVTQFPSHSVIEKGQTVTLRCDPISGHDNLYWYRRVMGKEIKFLLHFVKESKQDESGMPNNRFLAERTGGTYSTLKVQPAELEDSGVYFCASSQPGQHYEQYFGPGTRLTVT.

The chain employs TRBV7-2 and TRBJ1-4; D perhaps matches TRBD1 (6 bases). V lost 5 bases and J 7 bases, leaving 14 bases between the germline ends. Germline CDR1 SGHTA, CDR2 FQGNSA. The CDR3 spans 14 residues. CDR3 region: CASSIRAGAEKLFF. The CDR3 DNA is TGTGCCAGCAGCATCCGAGCAGGGGCTGAAAAACTGTTTTTT.

The chain employs TRBV5-1 and TRBJ1-2, with 7 bases aligning to TRBD1. The length of the CDR3 is 15 residues. Germline lookup yields CDR1 SGHRS and CDR2 YFSETQ. J lost 5 bases, V lost 2 bases, and 9 bases had no gene match. This CDR3 reads CASSFDRAERYGYTF. The CDR3 DNA is TGCGCCAGCAGCTTTGACAGGGCGGAAAGGTATGGCTACACCTTC.

Concerning this clone: The identical CDR3 is also encoded by other nucleotide sequences in the sample. The V and J genes are TRBV30 and TRBJ1-4, with D unclear. Trimming cost V 3 bases and J 7 bases, with 9 bases left between them. The CDR3 runs to 12 residues. Per the germline V gene, CDR1 is GTSNPN and CDR2 is SVGIG (reference sequence). CDR3 nucleotide sequence: TGTGCCTGGAGCGCCAAGGGTGAAAAACTGTTTTTT. The encoded protein is CAWSAKGEKLFF.

The genes are TRBV3-1 (or the pseudogene TRBV3-2) and TRBJ2-1, with D possibly TRBD2 on 5 matching bases. V lost 0 bases and J lost 4, with 10 bases in between. Germline CDR1 and CDR2: LGHDT and YNNKEL (reference sequence). The CDR3 extends over 15 amino acids. CDR3 sequence: CASSQELEGYNEQFF. CDR3 coding DNA: TGTGCCAGCAGCCAAGAGTTAGAGGGTTACAATGAGCAGTTCTTC.

This clone was observed a handful of times. The rearrangement links TRBV5-1 to TRBJ2-3; weak D call: TRBD2 (6 bases). Germline lookup yields CDR1 SGHRS and CDR2 YFSETQ. The CDR3 runs 15 residues. Trimming took 4 bases from V and 2 from J, leaving 14 bases between them. This chain's CDR3 is CASSQTSTDTDTQYF. The CDR3, as DNA: TGCGCCAGCAGCCAAACTAGCACGGACACAGATACGCAGTATTTT. Full variable domain (rest looked up from reference TRBV5-1 and TRBJ2-3): KAGVTQTPRYLIKTRGQQVTLSCSPISGHRSVSWYQQTPGQGLQFLFEYFSETQRNKGNFPGRFSGRQFSNSRSEMNVSTLELGDSALYLCASSQTSTDTDTQYFGPGTRLTVL.

The chain joins TRBV7-2 to TRBJ2-1; possible D gene TRBD1, 5 bases. Trimming took 1 base from V and 5 from J, leaving 6 bases between them. Germline-derived CDR1 and CDR2 are SGHTA and FQGNSA. This CDR3 contains 13 residues. The CDR3 nucleotides are TGTGCCAGCAGCTTAGGCAGGGACAATGAGCAGTTCTTC. This gives the protein CASSLGRDNEQFF.

The V call is TRBV10-1, the J call TRBJ2-5, with D maybe TRBD2 (5 bases). CDR1 and CDR2 (germline): WNHNN, SYGVQD (reference sequence). CDR3 length: 13 amino acids. Deletions cut 4 bases from V and 4 bases from J, with 10 bases between. The DNA for the CDR3 is TGCGCCAGCAGTGGCGGGTCGATAGAGACCCAGTACTTC. It specifies CASSGGSIETQYF.

The chain carries TRBV7-3 and TRBJ1-2, with TRBD1 as a possible D gene (5 bases). In germline, CDR1 is SGHTA, CDR2 FQGTGA. CDR3 length: 13 residues. With 1 base removed from V and 7 bases from J, the gap between germline ends came to 10 bases. CDR3 nucleotides: TGTGCCAGCAGCTTAAATCGGGGGATTGGCTACACCTTC. Translation gives CASSLNRGIGYTF. Full variable domain (outside the CDR3, taken from reference TRBV7-3 and TRBJ1-2): GAGVSQTPSNKVTEKGKYVELRCDPISGHTALYWYRQSLGQGPEFLIYFQGTGAADDSGLPNDRFFAVRPEGSVSTLKIQRTERGDSAVYLCASSLNRGIGYTFGSGTRLTVV.